The 11 T cell receptor beta chains listed next were all sequenced from one sample in a study of T cell responses to AZD1222 COVID-19 vaccine. Some clones are missing from TCRdb's copy, which holds only in-frame ones; the method was immunoSEQ multiplex PCR. The sample has more than 80,000 clones; roughly 86% are singletons. The specimen comprised peripheral blood, sampled on day 0 of AZD1222 vaccination. These receptors all come from an adult in good health.

V and J are TRBV6-5 and TRBJ1-4; possibly TRBD1 for D (6 bases). This CDR3 region has 13 residues. V was pared by 8 bases and J by 3 bases, with 10 bases between. The germline gives CDR1 MNHEY, CDR2 SVGAGI. CDR3 sequence: CASRGHSNEKLFF. CDR3 nucleotide sequence: TGTGCCAGCCGGGGACACTCTAATGAAAAACTGTTTTTT.

V gene TRBV7-9 combines with J gene TRBJ1-1, with unresolved D. Germline V lookup: CDR1 SEHNR, CDR2 FQNEAQ (reference sequence). The length of the CDR3 is 13 residues. The V and J ends lost 5 bases and 0 bases respectively, with 7 bases between them. The CDR3 bases are TGTGCCAGCAGCCCCCAGATGAACACTGAAGCTTTCTTT. It codes for CASSPQMNTEAFF.

The chain is built from TRBV13 and TRBJ2-2; 8 bases line up with TRBD1. Unmatched junction bases numbered 9, after V lost 8 bases and J lost 1 base. CDR3 length equals 16 residues. Per germline, CDR1 PRHDT and CDR2 FYEKMQ (reference sequence). CDR3: CASCLRGRLNTGELFF. In DNA form, the CDR3 reads TGTGCCAGCTGCCTCAGGGGGCGCCTGAACACCGGGGAGCTGTTTTTT. The complete variable domain, with remaining parts taken from reference TRBV13 and TRBJ2-2, reads AAGVIQSPRHLIKEKRETATLKCYPIPRHDTVYWYQQGPGQDPQFLISFYEKMQSDKGSIPDRFSAQQFSDYHSELNMSSLELGDSALYFCASCLRGRLNTGELFFGEGSRLTVL.

The genes are TRBV6-5 and TRBJ2-1; D possibly corresponds to TRBD1 (5 bases). The CDR3 is 15 residues long. Deletions cut 7 bases from V and 10 bases from J, with 23 bases between. Germline loops: CDR1 MNHEY, CDR2 SVGAGI. The CDR3 DNA follows: TGTGCCAGCACCCCATCCCCGGGTGCTAAGGGGGAGCAGTTCTTC. It is translated as CASTPSPGAKGEQFF.

The CDR3 DNA reads TGTGCCATCAGTGAGTCGGGGACATCGAACACTGAAGCTTTCTTT. The encoded protein is CAISESGTSNTEAFF. J is TRBJ1-1 and V is TRBV10-3; a weak D match, TRBD1 (6 bases). Germline V lookup: CDR1 ENHRY, CDR2 SYGVKD. Trimming pared 0 bases from V and 1 base from J, leaving 9 bases between. CDR3 size: 15 residues.

The chain recombines TRBV5-1 with TRBJ1-2, with TRBD1 as a possible D gene (5 bases). The CDR3 is 16 residues long. Per the germline V gene, CDR1 is SGHRS and CDR2 is YFSETQ. V was clipped by 2 bases and J by 0 bases, with 14 bases between them. CDR3 region: CASSFSTGATNYGYTF. Here the CDR3 DNA reads TGCGCCAGCAGCTTCAGTACAGGAGCTACTAACTATGGCTACACCTTC. Using reference TRBV5-1 and TRBJ1-2 for the parts outside the CDR3, the full variable domain is KAGVTQTPRYLIKTRGQQVTLSCSPISGHRSVSWYQQTPGQGLQFLFEYFSETQRNKGNFPGRFSGRQFSNSRSEMNVSTLELGDSALYLCASSFSTGATNYGYTFGSGTRLTVV.

By share, this clone ranks as medium-sized. The J gene is TRBJ2-7, the V gene TRBV7-2; D not resolved. This CDR3 contains 14 residues. Trimming cost V 3 bases and J 3 bases, with 12 bases left between them. Germline lookup yields CDR1 SGHTA and CDR2 FQGNSA. The CDR3 DNA sequence: TGTGCCAGCAGCTTTCGGCCTCTAGACTACGAGCAGTACTTC. Its translation: CASSFRPLDYEQYF. Filled out from reference TRBV7-2 and TRBJ2-7, the complete variable domain reads GAGVSQSPSNKVTEKGKDVELRCDPISGHTALYWYRQSLGQGLEFLIYFQGNSAPDKSGLPSDRFSAERTGGSVSTLTIQRTQQEDSAVYLCASSFRPLDYEQYFGPGTRLTVT.

V is TRBV24-1 and J is TRBJ2-5, with a tentative D call TRBD1 (5 bases). Germline values: CDR1 KGHDR, CDR2 SFDVKD. V lost 0 bases and J lost 7, with 11 bases in between. The CDR3 has 14 residues. Written as DNA, the CDR3 is TGTGCCACCAGTGATTTGAAGGGGAAGGGGACCCAGTACTTC. Protein: CATSDLKGKGTQYF.

As DNA, the CDR3 is TGTGCCAGCAGCCAGACTAGCGCGGGCACCGGGGAGCTGTTTTTT. This gives the protein CASSQTSAGTGELFF. The chain links TRBV11-2 to TRBJ2-2; 8 bases line up with TRBD2. The CDR3 runs to 15 residues. Trimming removed 5 bases from V and 4 bases from J; junction bases left unmatched: 6. Germline CDR1 and CDR2: SGHAT and FQNNGV.

The V call is TRBV6-5, the J call TRBJ1-4; D call uncertain. The CDR3 length is 12 residues. Germline loops: CDR1 MNHEY, CDR2 SVGAGI. V was pared by 6 bases and J by 5 bases, with 7 bases between. CDR3 residues: CASRVSNEKLFF. CDR3 nucleotide sequence: TGTGCCAGCAGGGTCTCCAATGAAAAACTGTTTTTT.

The chain has TRBV27 and TRBJ1-2; tentative D call: TRBD1 (5 bases). The V and J ends lost 6 bases and 4 bases respectively, with 18 bases between them. The CDR3 consists of 15 residues. Looked up from germline, CDR1 is MNHEY and CDR2 is SMNVEV (reference sequence). This CDR3 reads CASSPGVGLRYGYTF. The CDR3, as DNA: TGTGCCAGCAGCCCCGGGGTGGGGCTCCGCTATGGCTACACCTTC.